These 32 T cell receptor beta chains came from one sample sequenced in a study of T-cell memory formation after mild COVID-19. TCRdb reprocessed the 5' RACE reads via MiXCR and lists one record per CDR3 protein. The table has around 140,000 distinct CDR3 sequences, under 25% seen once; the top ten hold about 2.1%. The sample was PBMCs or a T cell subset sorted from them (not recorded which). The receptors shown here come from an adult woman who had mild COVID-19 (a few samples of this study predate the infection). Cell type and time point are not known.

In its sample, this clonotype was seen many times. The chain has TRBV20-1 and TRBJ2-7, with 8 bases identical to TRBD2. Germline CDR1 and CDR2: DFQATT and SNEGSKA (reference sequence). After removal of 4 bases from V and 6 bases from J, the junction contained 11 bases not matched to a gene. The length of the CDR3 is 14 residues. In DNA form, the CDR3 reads TGCAGTGCTACAATGCCGGGACTAGAGACCGAGCAGTACTTC. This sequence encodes CSATMPGLETEQYF.

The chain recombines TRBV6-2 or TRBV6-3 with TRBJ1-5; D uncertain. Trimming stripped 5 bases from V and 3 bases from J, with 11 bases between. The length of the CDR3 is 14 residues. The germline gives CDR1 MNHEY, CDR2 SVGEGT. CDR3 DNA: TGTGCCAGCAGTCCATCTCAACACAATCAGCCCCAGCATTTT. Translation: CASSPSQHNQPQHF.

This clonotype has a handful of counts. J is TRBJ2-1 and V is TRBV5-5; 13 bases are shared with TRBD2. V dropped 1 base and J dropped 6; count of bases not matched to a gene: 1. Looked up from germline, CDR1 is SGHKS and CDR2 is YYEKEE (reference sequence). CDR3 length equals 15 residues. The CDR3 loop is CASSLTSGGANEQFF. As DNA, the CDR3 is TGTGCCAGCAGCTTGACTAGCGGGGGGGCCAATGAGCAGTTCTTC.

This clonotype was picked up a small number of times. This CDR3 is CSASQGRETQYF. Here the CDR3 DNA reads TGCAGCGCCTCTCAGGGCCGAGAGACCCAGTACTTC. This rearrangement joins TRBV29-1 to TRBJ2-5; the D gene is possibly TRBD1 (5 bases). Per the germline V gene, CDR1 is SQVTM and CDR2 is ANQGSEA. Deletions cut 7 bases from V and 4 bases from J, with 13 bases between. The CDR3 contains 12 residues.

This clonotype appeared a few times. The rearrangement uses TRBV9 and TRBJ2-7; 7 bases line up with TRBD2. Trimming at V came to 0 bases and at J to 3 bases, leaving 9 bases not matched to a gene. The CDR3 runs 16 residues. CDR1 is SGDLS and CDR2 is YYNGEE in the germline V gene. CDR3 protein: CASSVGPTSQRYEQYF. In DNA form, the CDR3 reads TGTGCCAGCAGCGTAGGCCCGACTAGCCAGCGCTACGAGCAGTACTTC.

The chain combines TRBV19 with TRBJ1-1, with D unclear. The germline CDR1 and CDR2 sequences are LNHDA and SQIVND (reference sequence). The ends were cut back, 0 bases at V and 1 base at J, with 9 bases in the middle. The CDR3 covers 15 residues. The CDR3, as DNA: TGTGCCAGTAGTATAGATCTCGGATGGAACACTGAAGCTTTCTTT. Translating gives CASSIDLGWNTEAFF.

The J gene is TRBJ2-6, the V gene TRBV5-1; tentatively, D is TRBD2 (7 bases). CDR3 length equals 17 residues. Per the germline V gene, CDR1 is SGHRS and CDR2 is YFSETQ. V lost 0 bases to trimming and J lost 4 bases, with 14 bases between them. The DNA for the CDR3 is TGCGCCAGCAGCTTGGATCGGGGGGCCCCCGGGGCCAACGTCCTGACTTTC. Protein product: CASSLDRGAPGANVLTF.

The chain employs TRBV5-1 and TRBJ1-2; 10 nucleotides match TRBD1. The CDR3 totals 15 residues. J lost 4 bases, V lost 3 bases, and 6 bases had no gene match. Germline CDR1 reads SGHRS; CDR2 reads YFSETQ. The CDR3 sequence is CASSSNDRGLYGYTF. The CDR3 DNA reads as TGCGCCAGCAGCTCCAATGACAGGGGGCTCTATGGCTACACCTTC.

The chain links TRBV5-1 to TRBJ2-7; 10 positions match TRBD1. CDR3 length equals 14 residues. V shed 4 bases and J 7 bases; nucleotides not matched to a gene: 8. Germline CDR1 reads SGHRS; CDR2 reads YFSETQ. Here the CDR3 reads CASSPTTGGEEQYF. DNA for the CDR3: TGCGCCAGCAGCCCCACGACAGGGGGCGAGGAGCAGTACTTC.

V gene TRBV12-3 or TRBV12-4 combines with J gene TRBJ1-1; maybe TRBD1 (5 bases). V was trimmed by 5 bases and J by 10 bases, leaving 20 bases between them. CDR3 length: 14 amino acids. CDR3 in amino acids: CASSPSGGGRGAFF. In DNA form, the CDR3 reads TGTGCCAGCAGTCCTAGCGGGGGGGGTAGGGGAGCTTTCTTT.

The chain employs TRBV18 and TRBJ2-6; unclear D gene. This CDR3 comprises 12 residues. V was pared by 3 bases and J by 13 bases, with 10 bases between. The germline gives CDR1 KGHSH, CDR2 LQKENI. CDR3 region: CASSPSTGVLTF. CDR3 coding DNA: TGTGCCAGCTCACCCTCAACCGGGGTCCTGACTTTC. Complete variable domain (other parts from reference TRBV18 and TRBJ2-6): NAGVMQNPRHLVRRRGQEARLRCSPMKGHSHVYWYRQLPEEGLKFMVYLQKENIIDESGMPKERFSAEFPKEGPSILRIQQVVRGDSAAYFCASSPSTGVLTFGAGSRLTVL.

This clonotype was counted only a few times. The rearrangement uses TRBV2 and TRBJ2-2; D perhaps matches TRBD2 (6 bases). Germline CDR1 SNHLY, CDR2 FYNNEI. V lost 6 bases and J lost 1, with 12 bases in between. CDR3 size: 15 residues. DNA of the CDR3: TGTGCCAGCAGCTTTAGCGGCCAGAACACCGGGGAGCTGTTTTTT. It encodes CASSFSGQNTGELFF.

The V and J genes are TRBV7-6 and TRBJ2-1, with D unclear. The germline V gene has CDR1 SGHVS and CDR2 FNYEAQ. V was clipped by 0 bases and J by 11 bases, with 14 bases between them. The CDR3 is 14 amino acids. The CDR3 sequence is CASSLAQLDRKQFF. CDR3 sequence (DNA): TGTGCCAGCAGCTTAGCGCAGTTAGACCGAAAGCAGTTCTTC.

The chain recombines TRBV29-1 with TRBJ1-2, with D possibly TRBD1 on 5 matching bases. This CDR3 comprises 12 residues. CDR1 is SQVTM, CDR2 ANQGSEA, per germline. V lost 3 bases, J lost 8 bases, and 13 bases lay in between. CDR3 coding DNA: TGCAGCGTTGAGAGGGGAGGAGGGGGCTACACCTTC. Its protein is CSVERGGGGYTF. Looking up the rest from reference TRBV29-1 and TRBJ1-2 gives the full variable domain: SAVISQKPSRDICQRGTSLTIQCQVDSQVTMMFWYRQQPGQSLTLIATANQGSEATYESGFVIDKFPISRPNLTFSTLTVSNMSPEDSSIYLCSVERGGGGYTFGSGTRLTVV.

CDR3 nucleotides: TGTGCCAGCAGCTCCCTATTTGTGACGCCGGGCCCCTGGCGCAATGAGCAGTTCTTC. Its protein product is CASSSLFVTPGPWRNEQFF. V and J are TRBV7-2 and TRBJ2-1; no firm D call. Germline values: CDR1 SGHTA, CDR2 FQGNSA. The CDR3 runs to 19 residues. The V gene lost 4 bases and the J gene lost 6 bases, with 28 bases spanning the gap. The full variable domain, in which reference TRBV7-2 and TRBJ2-1 provide the parts outside the CDR3, is GAGVSQSPSNKVTEKGKDVELRCDPISGHTALYWYRQSLGQGLEFLIYFQGNSAPDKSGLPSDRFSAERTGGSVSTLTIQRTQQEDSAVYLCASSSLFVTPGPWRNEQFFGPGTRLTVL.

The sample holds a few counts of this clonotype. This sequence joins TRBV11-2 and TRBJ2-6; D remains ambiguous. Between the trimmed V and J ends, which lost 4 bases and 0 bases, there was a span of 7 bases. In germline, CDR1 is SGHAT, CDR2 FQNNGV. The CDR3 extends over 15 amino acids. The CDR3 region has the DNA TGTGCCAGCAGCTCTTTAAGCTCTGGGGCCAACGTCCTGACTTTC. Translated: CASSSLSSGANVLTF.

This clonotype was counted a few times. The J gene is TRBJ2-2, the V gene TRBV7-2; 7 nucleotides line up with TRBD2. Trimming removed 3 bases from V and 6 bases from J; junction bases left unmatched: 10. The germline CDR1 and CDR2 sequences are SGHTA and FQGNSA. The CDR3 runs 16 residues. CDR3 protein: CASSLKLKAGPGELFF. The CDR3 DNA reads TGTGCCAGCAGCTTGAAGTTGAAAGCGGGGCCCGGGGAGCTGTTTTTT.

The CDR3 here is CASSTPGLGGEVRSQYF. The CDR3 DNA sequence: TGTGCCAGCAGTACTCCGGGACTAGGAGGGGAGGTACGTTCGCAGTATTTT. The rearrangement joins TRBV6-6 to TRBJ2-3; 8 bases are shared with TRBD2. The CDR3 loop spans 17 amino acids. Germline-derived CDR1 and CDR2 are MNHNY and SVGAGI (reference sequence). The ends lost 5 bases at V and 10 bases at J; junction bases unmatched: 20.

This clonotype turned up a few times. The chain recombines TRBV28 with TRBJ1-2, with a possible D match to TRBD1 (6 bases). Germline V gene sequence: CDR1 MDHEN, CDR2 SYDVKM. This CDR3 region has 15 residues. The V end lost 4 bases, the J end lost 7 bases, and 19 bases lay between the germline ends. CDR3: CASSSPTGSSPGYTF. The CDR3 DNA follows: TGTGCCAGCAGTTCCCCGACAGGCAGTTCGCCTGGCTACACCTTC.

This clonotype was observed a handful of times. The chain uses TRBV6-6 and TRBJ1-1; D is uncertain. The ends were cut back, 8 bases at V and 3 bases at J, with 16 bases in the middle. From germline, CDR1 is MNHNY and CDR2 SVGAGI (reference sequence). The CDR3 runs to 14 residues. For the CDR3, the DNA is TGTGCCAGCGGACCGGGCCCCGTGGACACTGAAGCTTTCTTT. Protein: CASGPGPVDTEAFF.

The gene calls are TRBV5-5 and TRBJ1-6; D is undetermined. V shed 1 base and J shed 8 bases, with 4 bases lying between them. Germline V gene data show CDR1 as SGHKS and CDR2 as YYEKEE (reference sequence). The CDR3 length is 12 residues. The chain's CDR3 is CASSLIDSPLHF. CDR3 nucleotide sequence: TGTGCCAGCAGCTTGATAGATTCACCCCTCCACTTT.

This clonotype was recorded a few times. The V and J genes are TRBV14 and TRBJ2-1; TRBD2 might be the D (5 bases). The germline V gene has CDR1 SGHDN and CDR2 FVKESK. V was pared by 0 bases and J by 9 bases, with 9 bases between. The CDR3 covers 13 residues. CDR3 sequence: CASSQERAGEQFF. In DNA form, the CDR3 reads TGTGCCAGCAGCCAAGAGCGGGCTGGTGAGCAGTTCTTC. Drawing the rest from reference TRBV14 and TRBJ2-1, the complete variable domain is EAGVTQFPSHSVIEKGQTVTLRCDPISGHDNLYWYRRVMGKEIKFLLHFVKESKQDESGMPNNRFLAERTGGTYSTLKVQPAELEDSGVYFCASSQERAGEQFFGPGTRLTVL.

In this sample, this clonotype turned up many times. As DNA, the CDR3 is TGTGCCAGCAGCCGGGTGGGGGTCCAAGAGACCCAGTACTTC. This gives the protein CASSRVGVQETQYF. The V call is TRBV5-6, the J call TRBJ2-5; either TRBD1 or TRBD2 may fit D (5 bases each). V lost 4 bases and J 1 base, leaving 11 bases between the germline ends. The CDR3 has 14 amino acids. Germline V gives CDR1 SGHDT, CDR2 YYEEEE.

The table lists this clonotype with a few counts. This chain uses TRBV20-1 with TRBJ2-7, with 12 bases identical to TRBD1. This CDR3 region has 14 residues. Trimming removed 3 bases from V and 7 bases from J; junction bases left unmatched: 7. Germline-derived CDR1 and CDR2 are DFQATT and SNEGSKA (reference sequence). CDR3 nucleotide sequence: TGCAGTGCTAGGGGGGGACAGGGGGCCGATGAGCAGTACTTC. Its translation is CSARGGQGADEQYF.

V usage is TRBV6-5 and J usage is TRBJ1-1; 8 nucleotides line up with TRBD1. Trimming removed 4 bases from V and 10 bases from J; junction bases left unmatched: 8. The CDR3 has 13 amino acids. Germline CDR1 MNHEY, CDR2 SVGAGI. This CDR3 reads CASSSPGGRSAFF. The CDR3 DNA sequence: TGTGCCAGCAGTTCTCCAGGGGGCAGATCAGCTTTCTTT.

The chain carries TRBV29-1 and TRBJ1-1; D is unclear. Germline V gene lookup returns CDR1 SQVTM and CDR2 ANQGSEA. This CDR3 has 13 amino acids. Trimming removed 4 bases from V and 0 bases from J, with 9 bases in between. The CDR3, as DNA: TGCAGCGTTGTCCAGCGGTTGAACACTGAAGCTTTCTTT. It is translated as CSVVQRLNTEAFF.

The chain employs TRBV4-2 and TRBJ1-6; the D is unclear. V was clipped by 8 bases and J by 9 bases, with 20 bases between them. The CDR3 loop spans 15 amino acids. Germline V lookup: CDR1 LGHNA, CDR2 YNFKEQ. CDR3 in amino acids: CASRKRRTRISPLHF. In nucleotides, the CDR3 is TGTGCCAGCCGAAAGCGAAGGACTAGGATTTCACCCCTCCACTTT.

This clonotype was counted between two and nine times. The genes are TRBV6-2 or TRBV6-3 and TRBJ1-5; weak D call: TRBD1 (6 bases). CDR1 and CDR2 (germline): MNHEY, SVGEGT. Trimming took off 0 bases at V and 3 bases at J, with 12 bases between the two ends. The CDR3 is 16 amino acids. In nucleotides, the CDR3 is TGTGCCAGCAGTTACTCGACGGGGGGCATCAATCAGCCCCAGCATTTT. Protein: CASSYSTGGINQPQHF.

The CDR3 bases are TGTGCCAGCAGCCTTCAACAGGGGACGAGGGCAGATACGCAGTATTTT. Translating it yields CASSLQQGTRADTQYF. The chain combines TRBV7-9 with TRBJ2-3; 7 nucleotides match TRBD1. CDR3 length: 16 residues. V dropped 5 bases and J dropped 4; count of bases not matched to a gene: 12. The germline V gene has CDR1 SEHNR and CDR2 FQNEAQ (reference sequence).

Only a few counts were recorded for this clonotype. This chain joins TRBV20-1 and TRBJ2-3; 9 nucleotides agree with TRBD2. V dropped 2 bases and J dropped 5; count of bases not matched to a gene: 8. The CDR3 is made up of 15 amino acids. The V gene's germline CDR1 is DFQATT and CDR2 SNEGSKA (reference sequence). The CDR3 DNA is TGCAGTGCTAGATCCGCTAGCGGGGTTGGAGATACGCAGTATTTT. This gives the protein CSARSASGVGDTQYF.

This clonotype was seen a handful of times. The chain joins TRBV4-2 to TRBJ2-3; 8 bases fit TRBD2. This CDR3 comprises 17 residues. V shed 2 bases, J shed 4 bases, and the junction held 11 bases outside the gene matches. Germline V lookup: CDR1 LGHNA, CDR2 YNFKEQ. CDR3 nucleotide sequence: TGTGCCAGCAGCCAAAGGGGCCGGGGGGGCCCCGCAGATACGCAGTATTTT. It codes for CASSQRGRGGPADTQYF.

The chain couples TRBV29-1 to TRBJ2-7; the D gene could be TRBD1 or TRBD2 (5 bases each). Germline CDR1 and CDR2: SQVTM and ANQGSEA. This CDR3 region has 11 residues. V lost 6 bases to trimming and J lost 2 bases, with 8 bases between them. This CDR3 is CSVVGAYEQYF. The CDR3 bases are TGCAGCGTGGTGGGGGCCTACGAGCAGTACTTC.